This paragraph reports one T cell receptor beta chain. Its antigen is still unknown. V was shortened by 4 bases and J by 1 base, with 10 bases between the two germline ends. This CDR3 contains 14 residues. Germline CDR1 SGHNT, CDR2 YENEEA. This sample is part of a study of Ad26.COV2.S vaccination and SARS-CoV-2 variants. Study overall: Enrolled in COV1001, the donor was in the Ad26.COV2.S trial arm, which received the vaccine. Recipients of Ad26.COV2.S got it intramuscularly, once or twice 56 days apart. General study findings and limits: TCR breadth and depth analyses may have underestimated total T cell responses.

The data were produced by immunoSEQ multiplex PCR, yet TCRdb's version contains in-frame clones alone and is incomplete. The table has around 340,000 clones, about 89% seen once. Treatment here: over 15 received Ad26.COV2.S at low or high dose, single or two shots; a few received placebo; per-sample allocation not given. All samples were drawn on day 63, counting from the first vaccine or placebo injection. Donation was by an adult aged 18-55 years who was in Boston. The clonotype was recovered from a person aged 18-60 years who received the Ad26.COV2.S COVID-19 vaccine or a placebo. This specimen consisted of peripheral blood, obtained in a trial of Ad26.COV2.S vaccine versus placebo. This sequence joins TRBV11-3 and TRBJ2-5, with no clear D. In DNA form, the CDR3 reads TGTGCCAGCAGCTCGGACGGAGTCCAAGAGACCCAGTACTTC. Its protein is CASSSDGVQETQYF.